This section outlines one T cell receptor beta chain sequence together with its context. Its cognate antigen has yet to be identified. Nothing much larger sits one base from this clone, and base qualities are not available. In the ViraFEST assay, PBMC were stimulated with viral peptide pools, and TCR sequencing was then used to find antigen-specific CD4+ T cell clonotypes based on their expansion. After about 10 days of culture, CD4+ T cells were isolated with the EasySep CD4+ T cell isolation kit. PCR-confirmed SARS-CoV-2 infection had occurred in convalescent patients between March and December 2020, before the Alpha, Beta and Delta variants emerged in the United States. A few million PBMC per well were cultured with approximately 10 ug/ml peptides in IMDM containing roughly 5% human AB serum, approximately 9.9 IU/ml IL-2 and gentamicin. On days 3 and 7, half of the culture medium was replaced with fresh IL-2-containing medium. Unless noted otherwise, every peptide stimulation condition was grown in triplicate wells. Using Ficoll-Paque Plus gradient centrifugation, PBMC were separated from whole blood and then either used fresh or cryopreserved at -140C. The overlapping peptide pools covered the spike proteins of SARS-CoV-2 as well as those of the common cold coronaviruses HCoV-NL63, HCoV-OC43 and HCoV-229E. The QIAamp micro DNA kit was used to extract genomic DNA from the cultured CD4+ T cells.

V is cut back by 5 bases and J by 11 bases, with 10 bases in the junction unmatched. CDR1 and CDR2 are read off the germline V gene as MNHEY and SVGEGT. The CDR3 runs 14 residues from the cysteine to the phenylalanine. Only the CDR3 portion is preserved as DNA: 42 bases, with reading frame beginning at the first base. This record comes from a study of vaccination effects on CD4 cells after COVID-19 (dated by TCRdb to 2021 to 2024). Regarding the study in general: Participants received two doses of either the BNT162b2 or the mRNA-1273 mRNA SARS-CoV-2 vaccine. A total of 10 COVID-19 convalescent patients and several SARS-CoV-2-naive healthy vaccine recipients were included in the full study. The Oncomine TCR Beta short-read assay on an Illumina iSeq 100 was used to sequence cultures from other donors in the study. SARS-CoV-2 spike-specific CD4+ TCR repertoires from before and after mRNA vaccination were compared in COVID-19 convalescent patients and in infection-naive vaccine recipients. In a couple of convalescent patients, pre-vaccine samples were collected 16 days and one week ahead of the first dose, 142 and 148 days after COVID-19 diagnosis.

Library construction relied on the immunoSEQ multiplex PCR assay. DNA from the cultured and isolated CD4+ T cells underwent TCR beta CDR3 sequencing. Under the source paper's analysis protocol: Non-productive TCR sequences were removed, reads were trimmed to the CDR3 region, and CDR3s of at least 7 amino acids were retained. Antigen-specific clonotypes were identified using the MANAFEST web app by comparison of expansion in peptide wells against reference cultures. For clones to be considered positive, expansion at FDR<0.05 versus reference and all other wells, an odds ratio above 5, and a frequency above 0.1% in two replicate wells were required. Cross-reactive clonotypes were defined as significantly expanded in SARS-CoV-2 spike wells and in at least one common cold coronavirus spike condition. CDR3 similarity was assessed by Levenshtein distance using the stringdist R package, and unrooted trees were constructed with ape in R 3.6.1. TCRdb retrieved this table from immuneACCESS and kept in-frame rearrangements only. Not all clones are present; in checked studies, unresolved V genes account for under half, and no reason is known for the remainder. V, J and clone size reflect that table, while D and trimming were determined from the DNA. In all, the sample holds under 20,000 clones, and approximately 81% of those were seen once. 15% to 20% of the sample rests with the top ten.

Here is what the overall study found, with its caveats: In convalescent patients, the post-vaccine spike-reactive repertoire was composed mainly of new vaccine-induced clones that were largely distinct from infection-induced clones. Clones induced by infection and clones induced by vaccination both contracted markedly at late timepoints after vaccination, which fits with T cell responses waning over time. Only a small number of convalescent patients were included, and no early post-infection timepoints were available, which limited the study.

This chain joins TRBV6-2 or TRBV6-3 to TRBJ2-1; 9 nucleotides in the junction match TRBD2. This sequence originates from a human donor who had a prior SARS-CoV-2 infection. This sample comprised CD4+ T cells from PBMCs cultured with SARS-CoV-2 spike peptides, obtained before COVID-19 vaccination. This sample's cell subset or site label indicates: SARS-CoV-2 spike overlapping peptide pool stimulation. The CDR3 here reads CASSITSGRLQQFF. In nucleotide form, the sequence is TGTGCCAGCAGTATTACTAGCGGGCGACTTCAGCAGTTCTTC.